These T cell receptor beta chains were read from a single sample in a study of T cell clones after liver transplantation. Profiled with immunoSEQ multiplex PCR; TCRdb holds only in-frame clones, not every one. Counted here are 75,000 to 85,000 clones, approximately 87% occurring once; the ten biggest clones make up less than 3.5%. The material sequenced was CD4+ T cells from blood, taken at the 22-month timepoint. The receptor set was obtained from a human patient who received a liver transplant. The graft donor may be the source of some T cells. CDR3s include the opening cysteine and the closing phenylalanine or tryptophan. D genes are given only for firm matches.

J	V	D	DNA	CDR3
TRBJ2-7	TRBV2	-	TGTGCCAAACGGGCCGAGCAGTACTTC	CAKRAEQYF
TRBJ2-1	TRBV18	-	TGTGCCAGCTCACAACAGGCTTTTGAGCAGTTCTTC	CASSQQAFEQFF
TRBJ2-3	TRBV7-3	TRBD2	TGTGCCAGCAGCTTATTACCGACTAGCTCTTCCCCCGGTACGCAGTATTTT	CASSLLPTSSSPGTQYF
TRBJ1-4	TRBV4-2	-	TGTGCCAGCAGCCAGGCGAATCAGCTGGAGGCTAATGAAAAACTGTTTTTT	CASSQANQLEANEKLFF
TRBJ2-3	TRBV9	TRBD2	TGTGCCAGCAGCGTTACTAGCGGGGTCACAGATACGCAGTATTTT	CASSVTSGVTDTQYF
TRBJ2-7	TRBV7-9	-	TGTGCCAGCAGCCTTAACTACGAGCAGTACTTC	CASSLNYEQYF
TRBJ2-3	TRBV18	-	TGTGCCAGCTCAAAACTAGAAATGGGCACAGATACGCAGTATTTT	CASSKLEMGTDTQYF
TRBJ2-5	TRBV7-2	TRBD2	TGTGCCAGCAGCTTAGCGCGGGGGGCAGGGCAAGAGACCCAGTACTTC	CASSLARGAGQETQYF
TRBJ2-7	TRBV7-2	TRBD2	TGTGCCAGCAGCGCCCCCGGGACTAGCGGGAGTTACGAGCAGTACTTC	CASSAPGTSGSYEQYF
TRBJ1-2	TRBV28	-	TGTGCCAGCAGTCTGCAGCTGGGTGGCTACACCTTC	CASSLQLGGYTF
TRBJ2-2	TRBV5-3	TRBD2	TGTGCCAGAAGCTCTCAGGCAAGACGGACTAGCGGGAGCACCGGGGAGCTGTTTTTT	CARSSQARRTSGSTGELFF
TRBJ2-2	TRBV19	TRBD2	TGTGCCAGTAGGCGGACTAGCGGGAGTACTGCCGGGGAGCTGTTTTTT	CASRRTSGSTAGELFF